This TCR beta chain was identified during a study of cytomegalovirus exposure and HLA in healthy donors. PCR employed 60 Vbeta and 13 Jbeta primers. Assay used: immunoSEQ multiplex PCR; TCRdb lists only in-frame clones, some missing. The sample yields roughly 120,000 clones, about 82% seen once. The V and J ends lost 3 bases and 0 bases, in that order; junction bases with no gene match: 9. Germline-derived CDR1 and CDR2 are SGHAT and FQNNGV. This CDR3 region has 19 residues. Sequencing was done on a sample of PBMCs. The clonotype originates from a man in his fifties in good health and CMV-seronegative. V and J are TRBV11-2 and TRBJ2-7; 15 bases map to TRBD2. The chain's CDR3 is CASSLAGTSGGSTSYEQYF. Written as DNA, the CDR3 is TGTGCCAGCAGCTTGGCGGGGACTAGCGGGGGGTCGACCTCCTACGAGCAGTACTTC.